A selection of T cell receptor beta chains follows, all from one sample in a study of OX40 agonist ivuxolimab in advanced cancers. Repertoires were generated with immunoSEQ multiplex PCR, while TCRdb's copy carries only in-frame clones and drops some. The table includes about 68,000 clones, about 79% detected once. The source was CD4+ or CD8+ T cells sorted from blood, collected in a trial of the OX40 agonist ivuxolimab. Receptors originate from an adult with an advanced solid tumor such as melanoma, head and neck, liver or kidney cancer. CDR3s leave out the opening cysteine and the closing phenylalanine or tryptophan. Expanded clones are given a class, and other clones once, few, many or no size at all.

v_gene	j_gene	len	abundance	CDR3aa
TRBV27	TRBJ2-1	15	once	ASSLWVTSGGGNEQF
TRBV10-1	TRBJ2-2	14	NA	ASSESGTGEHRGAV
TRBV19	TRBJ2-2	14	NA	ASSTAGTGKAGELF
TRBV7-6	TRBJ2-7	13	NA	ASSFTALTSYEQY
TRBV20-1	TRBJ2-3	9	once	SAPGLGSQY
TRBV5-1	TRBJ2-2	14	NA	ASSLTSGSDTGELF
TRBV3-2	TRBJ2-3	7	NA	ASIFTQY
TRBV7-6	TRBJ2-3	11	NA	ASSLDPTDTQY
TRBV19	TRBJ2-3	15	NA	ASSPGLAGGPTDTQY
TRBV7-2	TRBJ1-2	12	NA	ASSLEPSNYGYT
TRBV7-9	TRBJ1-1	11	NA	ASSLDRGAEAF
TRBV28	TRBJ1-1	13	NA	ASSGAGTGGTEAF
TRBV28	TRBJ2-1	12	few	ASSLRGIYNEQF
TRBV7-2	TRBJ2-3	14	once	ASSGSSGARTDTQY
TRBV5-1	TRBJ2-4	13	NA	ASSPGSGLQNIQY
TRBV18	TRBJ1-1	12	NA	ASSPTRTVSEAF
TRBV4-2	TRBJ1-2	13	once	ASSQDRTPNYGYT
TRBV10-3	TRBJ2-2	14	NA	AISDPGQGDTGELF
TRBV6-1	TRBJ1-4	14	NA	ASSVERAGGSEKLF
TRBV2	TRBJ2-5	11	NA	ASRSSGQETQY
TRBV11-2	TRBJ2-2	13	NA	ASRREGLNTGELF
TRBV25-1	TRBJ2-3	13	NA	ASSEFRGGTDTQY
TRBV4-3	TRBJ2-7	14	NA	ASSQAQGVGSNEQY
TRBV9	TRBJ2-2	12	NA	ASSARTNTGELF
TRBV11-2	TRBJ2-1	11	NA	ASSLDRTNEQF
TRBV5-1	TRBJ2-5	12	NA	ASSLDRGRETQY
TRBV5-1	TRBJ1-4	14	NA	ASSSGGTGVEEKLF
TRBV5-1	TRBJ2-7	13	NA	ASSLGGKRTYEQY
TRBV12-5	TRBJ2-3	10	NA	ASGNHLGTQY
TRBV7-2	TRBJ2-5	13	NA	ASSVSLAGEETQY
TRBV4-1	TRBJ2-7	13	NA	ASSQYDRDGYEQY
TRBV13	TRBJ1-5	10	once	ASRRGNQPQH
TRBV19	TRBJ2-1	10	NA	AGGLAGGGWF
TRBV28	TRBJ2-7	16	NA	ASSPPRRTSGRADEQY
TRBV5-1	TRBJ2-5	14	NA	ASSWVEGNRGETQY
TRBV28	TRBJ2-2	11	NA	ASIGVRTGELF
TRBV7-2	TRBJ2-3	14	NA	ASHARSSIITDTQY
TRBV6-1	TRBJ1-5	12	NA	ASTLNPGSQPQH
TRBV10-2	TRBJ2-5	12	NA	ASKAGARWETQY
TRBV5-6	TRBJ2-5	12	NA	ASSPETSKETQY
TRBV7-6	TRBJ2-3	14	NA	ASSLMAGGGTDTQY
TRBV7-2	TRBJ2-3	14	NA	ASSSFLGTGTDTQY
TRBV7-8	TRBJ2-7	11	NA	ASSRTSIYEQY
TRBV29-1	TRBJ2-7	11	NA	SALPGQGAGQY
TRBV19	TRBJ1-4	10	NA	ANGRVVEKLF
TRBV7-7	TRBJ2-1	11	NA	ASSLNSYNEQF
TRBV6-6	TRBJ2-7	13	NA	ASSNNRGRFNEQY
TRBV30	TRBJ2-5	10	once	AWSVPVGTQY
TRBV5-1	TRBJ2-7	14	NA	ASSLAAVQSSYEQY
TRBV28	TRBJ1-5	13	NA	ASSFPGGGDQPQH